The clone carrying this T cell receptor (beta chain) occurred many times. Its specificity is not known. The sample belongs to a study of regulatory T cells in long-lasting Graves disease. Study results and limitations: Clonotypes that were public and shared totalled 2,500 to 3,500 in persistent patients versus roughly 1,000 in new patients. Persistent disease samples used TRBV28, TRBJ1-2 and TRBJ2-5 preferentially.

Both iRepertoire HTBI primers and Arm-PCR of CDR3 regions were used to build the TCR beta libraries. TCRdb reprocessed the multiplex PCR reads with MiXCR, giving one entry per CDR3 protein. The table has 300,000 or so distinct CDR3 sequences, roughly a fifth seen once; the top ten hold roughly 27%. The sample's time point: persistent/refractory GD, antithyroid drugs over 5 years with positive TRAb. RNA from PBMCs was the source of the TCR library. American Thyroid Association guidelines served as the basis for diagnosing Graves' disease. Peripheral blood, at about 9 milliliters, went into EDTA tubes. Per germline, CDR1 DFQATT and CDR2 SNEGSKA (reference sequence). The CDR3 spans 12 residues.

The TCR originated in a female donor with Graves disease. The chain joins TRBV20-1 to TRBJ1-2; 9 bases align to TRBD1. Sequencing was performed on peripheral blood mononuclear cells (PBMCs), taken when the disease was refractory, from a patient treated with antithyroid drugs. CDR3: CSGTGGSYGYTF. The CDR3 DNA is TGCAGCGGAACAGGGGGCAGCTATGGCTACACCTTC.